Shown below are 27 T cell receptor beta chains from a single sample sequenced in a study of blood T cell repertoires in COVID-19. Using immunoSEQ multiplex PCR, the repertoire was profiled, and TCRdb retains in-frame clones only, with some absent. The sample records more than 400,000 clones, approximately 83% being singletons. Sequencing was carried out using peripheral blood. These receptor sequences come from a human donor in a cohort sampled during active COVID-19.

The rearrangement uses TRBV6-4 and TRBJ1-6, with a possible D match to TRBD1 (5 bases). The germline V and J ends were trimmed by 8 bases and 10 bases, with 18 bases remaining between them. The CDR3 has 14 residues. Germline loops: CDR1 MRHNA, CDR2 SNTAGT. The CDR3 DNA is TGTGCCAGCTCCCCATTGGGGGGGGAGTCACCCCTCCACTTT. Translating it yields CASSPLGGESPLHF.

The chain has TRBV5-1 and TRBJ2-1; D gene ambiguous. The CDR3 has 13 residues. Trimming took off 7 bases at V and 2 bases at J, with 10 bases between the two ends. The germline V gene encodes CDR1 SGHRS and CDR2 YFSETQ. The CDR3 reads CASGDVTYNEQFF. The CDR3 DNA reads TGCGCCAGCGGAGACGTCACCTACAATGAGCAGTTCTTC.

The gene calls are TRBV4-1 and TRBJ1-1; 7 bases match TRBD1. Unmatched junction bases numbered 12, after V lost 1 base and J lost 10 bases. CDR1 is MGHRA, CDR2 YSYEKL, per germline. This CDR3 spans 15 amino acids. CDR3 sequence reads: CASSQGVIDRVGAFF. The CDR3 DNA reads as TGCGCCAGCAGCCAAGGTGTAATAGACAGGGTGGGAGCTTTCTTT.

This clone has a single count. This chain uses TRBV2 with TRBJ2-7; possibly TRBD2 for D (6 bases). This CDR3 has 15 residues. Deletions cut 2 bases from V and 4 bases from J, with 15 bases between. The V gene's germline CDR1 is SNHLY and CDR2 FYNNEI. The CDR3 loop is CASSENPGGGYEQYF. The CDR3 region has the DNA TGTGCCAGCAGTGAAAACCCGGGCGGAGGGTACGAGCAGTACTTC.

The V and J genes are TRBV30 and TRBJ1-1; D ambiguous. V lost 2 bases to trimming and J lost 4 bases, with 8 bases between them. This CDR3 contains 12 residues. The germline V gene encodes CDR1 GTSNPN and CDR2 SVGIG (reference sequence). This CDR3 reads CAWSLPGTEAFF. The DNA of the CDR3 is TGTGCCTGGAGTCTCCCCGGCACTGAAGCTTTCTTT.

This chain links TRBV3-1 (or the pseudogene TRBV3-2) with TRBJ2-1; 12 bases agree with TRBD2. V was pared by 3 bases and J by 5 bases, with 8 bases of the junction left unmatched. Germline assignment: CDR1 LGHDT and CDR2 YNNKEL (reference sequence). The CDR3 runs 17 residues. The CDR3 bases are TGTGCCAGCAGCCAGCCCTGGGGGACTAGCGGGCACAATGAGCAGTTCTTC. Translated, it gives CASSQPWGTSGHNEQFF.

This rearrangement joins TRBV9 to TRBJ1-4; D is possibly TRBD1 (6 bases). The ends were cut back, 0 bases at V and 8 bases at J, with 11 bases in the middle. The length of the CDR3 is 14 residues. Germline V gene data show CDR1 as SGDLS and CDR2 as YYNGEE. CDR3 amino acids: CASSVGGLGEKLFF. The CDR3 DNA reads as TGTGCCAGCAGCGTAGGGGGGCTAGGGGAAAAACTGTTTTTT. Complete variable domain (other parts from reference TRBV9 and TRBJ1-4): DSGVTQTPKHLITATGQRVTLRCSPRSGDLSVYWYQQSLDQGLQFLIQYYNGEERAKGNILERFSAQQFPDLHSELNLSSLELGDSALYFCASSVGGLGEKLFFGSGTQLSVL.

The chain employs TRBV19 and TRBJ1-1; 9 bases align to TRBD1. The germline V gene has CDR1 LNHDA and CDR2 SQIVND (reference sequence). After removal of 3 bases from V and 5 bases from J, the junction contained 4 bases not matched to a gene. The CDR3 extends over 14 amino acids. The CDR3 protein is CASSMDRGGTEAFF. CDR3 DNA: TGTGCCAGTAGTATGGACAGGGGCGGAACTGAAGCTTTCTTT.

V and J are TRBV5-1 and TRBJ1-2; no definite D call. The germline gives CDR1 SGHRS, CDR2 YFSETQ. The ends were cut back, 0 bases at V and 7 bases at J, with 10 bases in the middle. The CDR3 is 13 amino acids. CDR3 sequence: CASSLDSLGGYTF. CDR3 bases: TGCGCCAGCAGCTTGGACAGTTTGGGTGGCTACACCTTC.

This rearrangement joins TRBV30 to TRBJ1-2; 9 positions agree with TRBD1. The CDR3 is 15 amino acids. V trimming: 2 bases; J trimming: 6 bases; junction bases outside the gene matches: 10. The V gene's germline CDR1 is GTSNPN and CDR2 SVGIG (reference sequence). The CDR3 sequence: CAWSPHRTGDHGYTF. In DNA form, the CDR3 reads TGTGCCTGGAGTCCCCATAGGACAGGGGATCATGGCTACACCTTC.

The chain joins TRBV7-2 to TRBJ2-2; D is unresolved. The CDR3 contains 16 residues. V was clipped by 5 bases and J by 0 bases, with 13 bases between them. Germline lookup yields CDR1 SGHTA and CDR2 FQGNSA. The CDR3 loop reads CASSSQASTNTGELFF. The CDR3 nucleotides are TGTGCCAGCAGCAGCCAAGCTTCTACGAACACCGGGGAGCTGTTTTTT.

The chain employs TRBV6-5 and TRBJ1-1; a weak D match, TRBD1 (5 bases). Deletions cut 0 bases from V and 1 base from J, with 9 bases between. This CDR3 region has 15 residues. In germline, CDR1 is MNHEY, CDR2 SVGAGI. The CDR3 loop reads CASSYSRTRNTEAFF. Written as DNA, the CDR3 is TGTGCCAGCAGTTACTCGAGGACAAGGAACACTGAAGCTTTCTTT.

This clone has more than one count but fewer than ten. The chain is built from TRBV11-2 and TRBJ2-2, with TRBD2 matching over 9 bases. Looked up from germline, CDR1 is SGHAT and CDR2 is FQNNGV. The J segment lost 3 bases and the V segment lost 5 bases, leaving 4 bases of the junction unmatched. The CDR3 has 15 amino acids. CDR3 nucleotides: TGTGCCAGCAGCCCCGGCGGGAGGGACACCGGGGAGCTGTTTTTT. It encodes CASSPGGRDTGELFF. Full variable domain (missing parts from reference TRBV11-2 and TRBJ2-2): EAGVAQSPRYKIIEKRQSVAFWCNPISGHATLYWYQQILGQGPKLLIQFQNNGVVDDSQLPKDRFSAERLKGVDSTLKIQPAKLEDSAVYLCASSPGGRDTGELFFGEGSRLTVL.

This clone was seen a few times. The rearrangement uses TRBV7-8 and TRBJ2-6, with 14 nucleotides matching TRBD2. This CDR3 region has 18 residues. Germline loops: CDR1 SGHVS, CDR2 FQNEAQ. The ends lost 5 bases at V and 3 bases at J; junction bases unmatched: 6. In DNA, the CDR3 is TGTGCCAGCAGCCCCCGACTAGCGGGAGGGGGTGGGGCCAACGTCCTGACTTTC. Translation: CASSPRLAGGGGANVLTF.

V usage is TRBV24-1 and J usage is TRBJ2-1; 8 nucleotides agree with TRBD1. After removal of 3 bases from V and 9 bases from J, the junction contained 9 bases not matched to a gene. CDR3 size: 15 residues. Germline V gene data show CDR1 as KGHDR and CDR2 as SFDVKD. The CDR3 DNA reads TGTGCCACCAGTGATGGCGGACAGGGTAGCCGTGAGCAGTTCTTC. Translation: CATSDGGQGSREQFF.

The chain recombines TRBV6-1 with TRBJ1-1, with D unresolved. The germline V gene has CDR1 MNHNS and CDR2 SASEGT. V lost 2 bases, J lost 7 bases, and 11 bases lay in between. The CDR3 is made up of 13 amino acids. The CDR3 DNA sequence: TGTGCCAGCAGTGAATTGGGCGAACTTGAAGCTTTCTTT. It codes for CASSELGELEAFF.

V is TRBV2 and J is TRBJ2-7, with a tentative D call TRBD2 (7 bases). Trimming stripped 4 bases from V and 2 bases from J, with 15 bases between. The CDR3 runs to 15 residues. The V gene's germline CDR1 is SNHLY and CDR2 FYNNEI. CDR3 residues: CASSGGPGGAYEQYF. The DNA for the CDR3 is TGTGCCAGCAGTGGAGGGCCGGGGGGCGCCTACGAGCAGTACTTC.

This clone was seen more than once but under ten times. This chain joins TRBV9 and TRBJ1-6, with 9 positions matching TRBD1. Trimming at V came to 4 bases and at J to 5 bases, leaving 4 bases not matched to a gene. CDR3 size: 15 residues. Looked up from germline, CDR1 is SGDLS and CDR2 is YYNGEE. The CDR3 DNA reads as TGTGCCAGCAGCTACCGGACAGGGGATAATTCACCCCTCCACTTT. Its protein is CASSYRTGDNSPLHF.

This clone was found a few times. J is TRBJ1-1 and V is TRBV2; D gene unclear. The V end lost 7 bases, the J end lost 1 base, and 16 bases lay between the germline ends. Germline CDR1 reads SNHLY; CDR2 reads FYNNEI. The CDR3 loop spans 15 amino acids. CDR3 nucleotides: TGTGCCAGCACCATGAATTTGGGAGAGAACACTGAAGCTTTCTTT. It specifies CASTMNLGENTEAFF.

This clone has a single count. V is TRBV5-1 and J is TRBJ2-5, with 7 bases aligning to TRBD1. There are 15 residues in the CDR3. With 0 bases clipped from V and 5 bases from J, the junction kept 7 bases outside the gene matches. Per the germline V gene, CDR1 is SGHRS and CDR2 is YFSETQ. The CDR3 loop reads CASSLGGTGVETQYF. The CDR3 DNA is TGCGCCAGCAGCTTGGGGGGAACAGGGGTCGAGACCCAGTACTTC.

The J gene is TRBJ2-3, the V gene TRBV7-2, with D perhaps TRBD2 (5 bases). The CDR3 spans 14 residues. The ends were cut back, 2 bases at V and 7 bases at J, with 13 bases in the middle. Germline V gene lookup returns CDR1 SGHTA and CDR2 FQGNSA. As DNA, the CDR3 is TGTGCCAGCAGCTTAAGGGAGTGGTCGAATACGCAGTATTTT. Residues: CASSLREWSNTQYF.

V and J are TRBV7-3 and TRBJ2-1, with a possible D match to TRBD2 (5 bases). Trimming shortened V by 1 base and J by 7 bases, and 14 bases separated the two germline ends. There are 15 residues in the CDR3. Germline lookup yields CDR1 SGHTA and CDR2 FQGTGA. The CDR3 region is CASSLMSGQWNEQFF. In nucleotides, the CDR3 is TGTGCCAGCAGCTTAATGAGCGGTCAATGGAATGAGCAGTTCTTC.

The CDR3 DNA is TGTGCCAGCAGCCCGAATAGCGGGAGGGCCTATAAGGATGAGCAGTTCTTC. Translated: CASSPNSGRAYKDEQFF. The V and J genes are TRBV7-9 and TRBJ2-1; TRBD2 agrees at 11 bases. The V gene's germline CDR1 is SEHNR and CDR2 FQNEAQ (reference sequence). The CDR3 length is 17 residues. V was clipped by 5 bases and J by 8 bases; unmatched bases: 14.

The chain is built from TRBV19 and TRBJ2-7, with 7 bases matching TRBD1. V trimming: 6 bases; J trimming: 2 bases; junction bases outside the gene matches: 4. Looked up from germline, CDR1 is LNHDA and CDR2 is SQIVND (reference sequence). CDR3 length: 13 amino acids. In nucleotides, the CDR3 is TGTGCCAGTAGGGACAGGACCACCTACGAGCAGTACTTC. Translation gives CASRDRTTYEQYF.

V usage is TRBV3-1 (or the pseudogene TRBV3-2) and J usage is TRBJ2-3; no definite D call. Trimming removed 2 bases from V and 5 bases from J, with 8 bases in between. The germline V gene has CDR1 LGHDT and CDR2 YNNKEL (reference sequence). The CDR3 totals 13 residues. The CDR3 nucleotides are TGTGCCAGCAGCCAACTAGAACTAGATACGCAGTATTTT. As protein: CASSQLELDTQYF.

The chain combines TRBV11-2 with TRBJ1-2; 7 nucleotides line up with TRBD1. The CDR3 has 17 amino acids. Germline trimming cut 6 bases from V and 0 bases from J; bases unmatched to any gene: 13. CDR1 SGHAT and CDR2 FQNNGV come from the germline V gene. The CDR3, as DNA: TGTGCCAGCAGATCCGCCCCGGCAGGGGGAGCTAACTATGGCTACACCTTC. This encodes CASRSAPAGGANYGYTF. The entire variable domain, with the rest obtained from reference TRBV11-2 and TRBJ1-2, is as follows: EAGVAQSPRYKIIEKRQSVAFWCNPISGHATLYWYQQILGQGPKLLIQFQNNGVVDDSQLPKDRFSAERLKGVDSTLKIQPAKLEDSAVYLCASRSAPAGGANYGYTFGSGTRLTVV.

In nucleotides, the CDR3 is TGTGCCAGCAGCCCCGGGACTAGTACCCATGAGCAGTTCTTC. Translated: CASSPGTSTHEQFF. This rearrangement joins TRBV7-6 to TRBJ2-1, with TRBD2 matching over 8 bases. V was pared by 5 bases and J by 8 bases, with 8 bases of the junction left unmatched. In germline, CDR1 is SGHVS, CDR2 FNYEAQ. The CDR3 is made up of 14 amino acids.